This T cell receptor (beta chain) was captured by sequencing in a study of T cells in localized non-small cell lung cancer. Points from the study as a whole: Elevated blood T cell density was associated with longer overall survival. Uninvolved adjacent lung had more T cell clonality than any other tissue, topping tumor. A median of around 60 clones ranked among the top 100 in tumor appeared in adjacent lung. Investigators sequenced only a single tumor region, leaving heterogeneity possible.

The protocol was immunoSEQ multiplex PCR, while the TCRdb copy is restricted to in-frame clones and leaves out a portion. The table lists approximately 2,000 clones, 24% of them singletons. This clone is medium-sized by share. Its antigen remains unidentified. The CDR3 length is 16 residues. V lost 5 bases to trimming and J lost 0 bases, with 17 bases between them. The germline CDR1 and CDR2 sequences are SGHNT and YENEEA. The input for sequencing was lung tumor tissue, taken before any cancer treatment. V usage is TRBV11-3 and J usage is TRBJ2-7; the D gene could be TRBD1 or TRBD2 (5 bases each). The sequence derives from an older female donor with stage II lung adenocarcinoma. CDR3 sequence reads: CASSAKKGTFSYEQYF. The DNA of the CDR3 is TGTGCCAGCAGCGCGAAGAAAGGGACCTTCTCCTACGAGCAGTACTTC.